The sequence of this T cell receptor beta chain was determined in a study of chemoradiotherapy in HPV16-positive cancers. The study, taken as a whole, reports: Candidate HPV-specific clones and E7-related TCR motifs grew in tumor during treatment.

The repertoire was sequenced with immunoSEQ multiplex PCR; TCRdb's copy has only in-frame clones and lacks some. Of 9,500 to 15,000 clones in the sample, around 72% are singletons; the top ten hold around 8.1%. Concerning this clone itself: Its matching antigen is unknown.

This CDR3 is 15 amino acids long. Deletions cut 3 bases from V and 0 bases from J, with 12 bases between. Germline assignment: CDR1 LNHDA and CDR2 SQIVND (reference sequence). The specimen was obtained from a patient who underwent chemoradiotherapy. This TCR was sampled from a human donor with HPV-associated anogenital cancer. The chain uses TRBV19 and TRBJ2-7; a possible D gene is TRBD1 (6 bases). CDR3 residues: CASSIGDTDSYEQYF. Here the CDR3 DNA reads TGTGCCAGTAGTATTGGGGACACGGACTCCTACGAGCAGTACTTC.